The rows below give T cell receptor beta chains drawn from one sample of a study of blood T cell repertoires in COVID-19. Some clones are missing from TCRdb's copy, which holds only in-frame ones; the method was immunoSEQ multiplex PCR. The table lists about 26,000 clones, 80% to 90% of them singletons. Material for sequencing was peripheral blood. The receptors come from a man between 65 and 85 years old with acute or convalescent COVID-19. The CDR3 runs from the conserved cysteine through the conserved F or W. Fields, in order: V gene, J gene, clone size, CDR3 protein. Part of the rows lack a size; the others show once, few, many or a class for expanded clones.

V gene: TRBV7-3
J gene: TRBJ2-3
clone size: -
CDR3 protein: CASSLNSGDTDTQYF

V gene: TRBV6-2/TRBV6-3
J gene: TRBJ2-7
clone size: few
CDR3 protein: CASSPSGGNYEQYF

V gene: TRBV12-5
J gene: TRBJ1-4
clone size: -
CDR3 protein: CASGPGTNEKLFF

V gene: TRBV7-9
J gene: TRBJ2-5
clone size: once
CDR3 protein: CASRATNREETQYF

V gene: TRBV5-1
J gene: TRBJ2-7
clone size: few
CDR3 protein: CASSLDRGISYEQYF

V gene: TRBV6-5
J gene: TRBJ1-2
clone size: -
CDR3 protein: CASGMGAAGGYTF

V gene: TRBV27
J gene: TRBJ2-2
clone size: -
CDR3 protein: CASSFSAAATGELFF

V gene: TRBV2
J gene: TRBJ1-5
clone size: few
CDR3 protein: CASSVQGKQPQHF

V gene: TRBV18
J gene: TRBJ1-1
clone size: once
CDR3 protein: CASSPGLGRGVKTEAFF

V gene: TRBV7-9
J gene: TRBJ1-5
clone size: -
CDR3 protein: CASSPGTADLTQHF

V gene: TRBV24-1
J gene: TRBJ2-1
clone size: -
CDR3 protein: CATAGSPYNEQFF

V gene: TRBV11-1
J gene: TRBJ1-2
clone size: -
CDR3 protein: CASSLSLNYGYTF

V gene: TRBV29-1
J gene: TRBJ1-1
clone size: once
CDR3 protein: CTGQVGLNTEAFF

V gene: TRBV5-6
J gene: TRBJ2-7
clone size: -
CDR3 protein: CASSLGLPREQYF

V gene: TRBV5-5
J gene: TRBJ2-7
clone size: -
CDR3 protein: CASSFGRGSYEQYF

V gene: TRBV18
J gene: TRBJ2-5
clone size: once
CDR3 protein: CASSHPGQRETQYF

V gene: TRBV2
J gene: TRBJ2-1
clone size: few
CDR3 protein: CASSEGTSNYNEQFF

V gene: TRBV9
J gene: TRBJ2-7
clone size: -
CDR3 protein: CASSVGPGTGGVYEQYF

V gene: TRBV7-6
J gene: TRBJ2-5
clone size: -
CDR3 protein: CASSLVRGRVETQYF

V gene: TRBV5-6
J gene: TRBJ2-7
clone size: -
CDR3 protein: CASSIIDRDSYEQYF

V gene: TRBV2
J gene: TRBJ2-3
clone size: -
CDR3 protein: CASSVPSGTDTQYF

V gene: TRBV6-2/TRBV6-3
J gene: TRBJ1-2
clone size: few
CDR3 protein: CASIPAGANYGYTF

V gene: TRBV11-2
J gene: TRBJ1-5
clone size: -
CDR3 protein: CASSLVYRGGNQPQHF

V gene: TRBV3-1/TRBV3-2
J gene: TRBJ1-4
clone size: -
CDR3 protein: CASSQDWHTTNEKLFF

V gene: TRBV7-2
J gene: TRBJ2-4
clone size: -
CDR3 protein: CASSFISGGNIQYF

V gene: TRBV12-3/TRBV12-4
J gene: TRBJ1-1
clone size: -
CDR3 protein: CASSLEGGAFF

V gene: TRBV24-1
J gene: TRBJ2-2
clone size: -
CDR3 protein: CATSDLRGGGLTGELFF

V gene: TRBV6-2/TRBV6-3
J gene: TRBJ1-5
clone size: -
CDR3 protein: CASSRDISQPQHF

V gene: TRBV19
J gene: TRBJ2-7
clone size: -
CDR3 protein: CASSTLDRSYEQYF

V gene: TRBV7-9
J gene: TRBJ1-2
clone size: -
CDR3 protein: CASSLISVYTF

V gene: TRBV18
J gene: TRBJ1-5
clone size: -
CDR3 protein: CASSPRQGNQPQHF

V gene: TRBV27
J gene: TRBJ1-4
clone size: -
CDR3 protein: CASSLGQGKGEKLFF

V gene: TRBV29-1
J gene: TRBJ2-3
clone size: once
CDR3 protein: CSGSGRGTDTQYF

V gene: TRBV5-4
J gene: TRBJ2-1
clone size: -
CDR3 protein: CASSPLGLADINEQFF

V gene: TRBV5-4
J gene: TRBJ1-2
clone size: -
CDR3 protein: CASSLGTALAHF

V gene: TRBV19
J gene: TRBJ1-1
clone size: once
CDR3 protein: CASSTRKGVDTEAFF

V gene: TRBV5-5
J gene: TRBJ1-4
clone size: -
CDR3 protein: CASSLAVLEKLFF

V gene: TRBV11-2
J gene: TRBJ2-1
clone size: -
CDR3 protein: CASSLGGPFYNEQFF

V gene: TRBV5-1
J gene: TRBJ2-7
clone size: -
CDR3 protein: CASSPRGGSYEQYF

V gene: TRBV6-5
J gene: TRBJ2-5
clone size: -
CDR3 protein: CASRSLMATQYF

V gene: TRBV5-5
J gene: TRBJ2-7
clone size: -
CDR3 protein: CASSLVSQTVYEQYF

V gene: TRBV5-4
J gene: TRBJ2-3
clone size: few
CDR3 protein: CASSLRVGQGSDTQYF

V gene: TRBV19
J gene: TRBJ1-1
clone size: once
CDR3 protein: CASTQSTGRTEAFF

V gene: TRBV20-1
J gene: TRBJ1-2
clone size: -
CDR3 protein: CSASPTRDSRGGYTF

V gene: TRBV7-9
J gene: TRBJ1-2
clone size: -
CDR3 protein: CASSLAGTDTGGYTF

V gene: TRBV3-1/TRBV3-2
J gene: TRBJ1-1
clone size: -
CDR3 protein: CASSQDGGQGAFF

V gene: TRBV3-1/TRBV3-2
J gene: TRBJ2-2
clone size: -
CDR3 protein: CASSQAATSGSTGELFF